This is a list of T cell receptor beta chains from one sample in a study of cytomegalovirus exposure and HLA in healthy donors. The assay was immunoSEQ multiplex PCR, and TCRdb's table has in-frame clones only and misses some. Among about 130,000 clones listed, around 83% were seen once. The sequenced sample was PBMCs. The receptors stem from a man aged 45-65 years in good health and CMV-seronegative. Each CDR3 is given without its conserved first and last residue. A row's size may be missing; if present it is once, few, many or a size class.

TRBV5-4	few	ASSYAGALRDTQY
TRBV5-1	NA	ASSEQGYTEAF
TRBV19	NA	ASSPRFSGGVPGELF
TRBV9	NA	ASSVGGASASTDTQY
TRBV9	NA	ASSVGPTGDYGYT
TRBV6-1	NA	ASSEHTGRRGFRRDTIY
TRBV6-5	NA	ASSSRGYPREKLF
TRBV2	NA	ASGLGGGTDTQY
TRBV4-1	NA	ASSPPGGAGANVLT
TRBV6-6	NA	ASSPRGGSTEAF
TRBV27	NA	ASSSYRGGGATF
TRBV7-2	NA	ASSLESVLTNEKLF
TRBV5-4	NA	ASSFGVPGTGELF
TRBV30	once	AWSGKGAAEKLF
TRBV5-4	NA	ASSLVRGGLNEQF
TRBV6-4	many	ASSGQDNSPLH
TRBV7-9	NA	ASSLGGPYEQY
TRBV15	NA	ATSRPGFNTGELF
TRBV14	NA	ASSQVAGSYNEQF
TRBV28	few	ASVIGQGYRNTIY
TRBV7-9	NA	ASSLGAGGTYNEQF
TRBV6-1	NA	ASSDRTAINYGYT
TRBV29-1	few	SAEGDRAYEQY
TRBV19	NA	ASSMWTSRETQY
TRBV5-4	NA	ASSPDSDTGELF
TRBV6-5	NA	ASSATGTDTQY
TRBV7-6	NA	ASSLEDKGRDEKLF
TRBV6-1	NA	ASSEVEGTTQY
TRBV27	few	ASRTTGNNQPQH
TRBV7-8	few	ASSLVRDRGQAGANVLT
TRBV7-2	NA	ASSPRTGGGYEQY
TRBV5-1	NA	ASSLGLAGDHNEQF
TRBV7-6	NA	ASSPGRRGGTDTQY
TRBV4-3	NA	ASSLQRGSYNEQF
TRBV7-8	NA	ASSRRDSYNEQF
TRBV5-1	few	ASSRDNNYEQY
TRBV18	NA	ASSPPDNLYGYT
TRBV13	NA	ASSQPGGHTQY
TRBV5-1	once	ASSLAGWGNTIY
TRBV29-1	once	SVEHRGRSYEQY
TRBV9	once	ASSVTPGGSYNEQF
TRBV5-1	NA	ASENRAMNTEAF
TRBV4-1	NA	ASSHQGGSYEQY
TRBV30	once	AWRMAGVYEQY
TRBV10-3	NA	AISPGQGDGYT
TRBV2	few	ASSESPGQAF
TRBV14	NA	ASSQDLSAYGYT
TRBV2	few	ASSGLAGGNEQF
TRBV4-1	NA	ASSQFPQASGNTIY
TRBV6-1	NA	ASSDRDGYT